The rows below give T cell receptor beta chains drawn from one sample of a study of control samples from healthy donors and cancer patients. Assay: immunoSEQ multiplex PCR; the TCRdb copy retains only in-frame clones and omits some. Among 100,000 to 150,000 clones listed, over 75% were seen once. The sequencing sample was made of blood. These receptors all stem from a man in his 60s in good health. Each CDR3 is given with its conserved first and last residue. The D gene is left open where the match is weak.

cdr3_aa,cdr3_nt,j_call,d_call,v_call,cdr3_length
CAWSSRDRAFRPLHF,TGTGCCTGGAGTAGCCGGGACAGGGCCTTTAGGCCCCTCCACTTT,TRBJ1-6,TRBD1,TRBV30,15
CASSTDTNKFYEQYF,TGCGCCAGCAGCACCGACACGAACAAATTCTACGAGCAGTACTTC,TRBJ2-7,-,TRBV5-1,15
CATRVGGGGADTQYF,TGTGCCACCAGGGTCGGCGGGGGAGGCGCAGATACGCAGTATTTT,TRBJ2-3,TRBD2,TRBV24-1,15
CASSSGAGGYTF,TGTGCCAGCAGTTCGGGGGCGGGCGGCTACACCTTC,TRBJ1-2,-,TRBV12-3/TRBV12-4,12
CASSYGPGAGNQPQHF,TGTGCCAGCAGTTACGGTCCGGGTGCTGGGAATCAGCCCCAGCATTTT,TRBJ1-5,-,TRBV6-6,16
CASTPSGGNTGELFF,TGCGCCAGCACCCCTAGCGGGGGGAACACCGGGGAGCTGTTTTTT,TRBJ2-2,TRBD2,TRBV5-1,15
CASSLASNSPLHF,TGTGCCAGCAGCTTAGCGAGCAATTCACCCCTCCACTTT,TRBJ1-6,-,TRBV7-8,13
CASSQGTINTGELFF,TGTGCCAGCAGCCAAGGGACAATCAACACCGGGGAGCTGTTTTTT,TRBJ2-2,-,TRBV3-1/TRBV3-2,15
CASSLFSINQPQHF,TGTGCCAGCAGCTTGTTCAGTATAAATCAGCCCCAGCATTTT,TRBJ1-5,-,TRBV5-5,14
CASSLNRDQPQHF,TGTGCCAGCAGTTTAAACAGGGATCAGCCCCAGCATTTT,TRBJ1-5,-,TRBV28,13
CASSIVQDRAYEQYF,TGTGCCAGTAGTATAGTCCAGGACAGAGCCTACGAGCAGTACTTC,TRBJ2-7,-,TRBV19,15
CASSIQGVDSGANVLTF,TGTGCCAGTAGTATACAGGGGGTAGACTCTGGGGCCAACGTCCTGACTTTC,TRBJ2-6,TRBD1,TRBV19,17
CAISSPPGNTIYF,TGTGCCATCAGCAGTCCCCCTGGAAACACCATATATTTT,TRBJ1-3,-,TRBV10-3,13
CASSLLQGNYGYTF,TGTGCCAGCAGTTTACTACAGGGTAACTATGGCTACACCTTC,TRBJ1-2,-,TRBV28,14
CASSSHPANRLLSNQPQHF,TGTGCCAGCAGCTCCCACCCCGCTAACAGATTACTCAGCAATCAGCCCCAGCATTTT,TRBJ1-5,-,TRBV11-3,19
CASSLEGQGPYGYTF,TGTGCCAGTAGTCTGGAAGGACAGGGGCCCTATGGCTACACCTTC,TRBJ1-2,TRBD1,TRBV19,15
CASSFFRDQPQHF,TGTGCCAGCAGCTTTTTTAGAGATCAGCCCCAGCATTTT,TRBJ1-5,-,TRBV7-6,13
CASSPGQSSEAFF,TGTGCCAGCAGTCCGGGACAGTCTTCTGAAGCTTTCTTT,TRBJ1-1,TRBD1,TRBV6-4,13
CASRFSGGSNGELFF,TGTGCCAGTCGTTTTAGCGGGGGAAGTAACGGGGAGCTGTTTTTT,TRBJ2-2,TRBD2,TRBV6-5,15
CASSFGGAGTNEKLFF,TGTGCCAGCAGCTTCGGGGGGGCAGGGACTAATGAAAAACTGTTTTTT,TRBJ1-4,-,TRBV7-8,16
CASSQGSQNNEKLFF,TGTGCCAGCAGCCAAGGATCTCAGAATAATGAAAAACTGTTTTTT,TRBJ1-4,-,TRBV3-1/TRBV3-2,15
CASSLPPPNYGYTF,TGTGCCAGCAGCTTGCCCCCTCCAAACTATGGCTACACCTTC,TRBJ1-2,-,TRBV5-4,14